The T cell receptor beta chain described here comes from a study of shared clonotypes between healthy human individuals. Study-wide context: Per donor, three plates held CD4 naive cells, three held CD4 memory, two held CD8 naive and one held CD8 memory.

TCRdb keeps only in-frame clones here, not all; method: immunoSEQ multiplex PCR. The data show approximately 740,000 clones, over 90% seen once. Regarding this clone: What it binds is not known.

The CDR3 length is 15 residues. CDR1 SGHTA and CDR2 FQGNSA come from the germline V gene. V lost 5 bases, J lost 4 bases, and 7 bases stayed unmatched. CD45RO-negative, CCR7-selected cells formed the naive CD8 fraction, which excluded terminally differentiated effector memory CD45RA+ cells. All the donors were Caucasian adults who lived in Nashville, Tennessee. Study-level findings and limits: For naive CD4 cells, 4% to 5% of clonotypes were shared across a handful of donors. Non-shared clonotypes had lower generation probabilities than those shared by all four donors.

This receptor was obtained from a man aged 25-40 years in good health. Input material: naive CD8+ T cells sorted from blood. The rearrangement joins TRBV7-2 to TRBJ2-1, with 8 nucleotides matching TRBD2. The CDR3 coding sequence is TGTGCCAGCAGCACTAACCCTAGCGGGTACAATGAGCAGTTCTTC. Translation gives CASSTNPSGYNEQFF.